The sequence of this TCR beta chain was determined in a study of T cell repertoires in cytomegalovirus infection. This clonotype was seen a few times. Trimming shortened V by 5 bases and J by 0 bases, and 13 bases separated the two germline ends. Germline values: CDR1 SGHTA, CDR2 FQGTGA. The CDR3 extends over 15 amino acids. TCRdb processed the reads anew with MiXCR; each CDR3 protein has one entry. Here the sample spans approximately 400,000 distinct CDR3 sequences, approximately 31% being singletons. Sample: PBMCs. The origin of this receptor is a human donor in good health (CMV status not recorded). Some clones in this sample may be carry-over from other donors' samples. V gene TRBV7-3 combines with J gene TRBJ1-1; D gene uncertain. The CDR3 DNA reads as TGTGCCAGCAGCCCCCGCGCGGGCCTGAACACTGAAGCTTTCTTT. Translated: CASSPRAGLNTEAFF.